A selection of T cell receptor beta chains follows, all from one sample in a study of cytomegalovirus exposure and HLA in healthy donors. Profiled with immunoSEQ multiplex PCR; TCRdb holds only in-frame clones, not every one. This table has about 170,000 clones, about four fifths appearing once. Sequences were obtained from PBMCs. These receptors originate from a man aged 18 to 30 in good health and CMV-seronegative. CDR3s include the opening cysteine and the closing phenylalanine or tryptophan. Each record gives: V gene, clone size, D gene, J gene, CDR3 protein, CDR3 DNA. A D gene is named only where the DNA matches it firmly. A clone size is listed for some rows: how often the clone was seen (once, few, many), or a class if it is expanded.

v_call: TRBV28
clone_size: .
d_call: .
j_call: TRBJ2-1
cdr3_aa: CASSRPTGNEQFF
cdr3_nt: TGTGCCAGCAGTCGCCCGACTGGCAATGAGCAGTTCTTC

v_call: TRBV4-3
clone_size: .
d_call: TRBD2
j_call: TRBJ2-7
cdr3_aa: CASSQDFASGLSYEQYF
cdr3_nt: TGCGCCAGCAGCCAAGATTTCGCTAGCGGTCTTTCCTACGAGCAGTACTTC

v_call: TRBV30
clone_size: few
d_call: .
j_call: TRBJ2-1
cdr3_aa: CAWSPVTGQFF
cdr3_nt: TGTGCCTGGAGCCCCGTTACTGGGCAGTTCTTC

v_call: TRBV7-3
clone_size: few
d_call: .
j_call: TRBJ2-7
cdr3_aa: CASSLTRTSYEQYF
cdr3_nt: TGTGCCAGCAGCTTAACCAGGACTTCCTACGAGCAGTACTTC

v_call: TRBV12-5
clone_size: .
d_call: .
j_call: TRBJ1-1
cdr3_aa: CASGLVPGQLNTEAFF
cdr3_nt: TGTGCTAGTGGTTTGGTACCCGGACAGTTGAACACTGAAGCTTTCTTT

v_call: TRBV29-1
clone_size: .
d_call: TRBD1
j_call: TRBJ2-3
cdr3_aa: CSALGTGLPDTQYF
cdr3_nt: TGCAGCGCCCTCGGGACAGGGTTGCCAGATACGCAGTATTTT

v_call: TRBV28
clone_size: .
d_call: .
j_call: TRBJ2-7
cdr3_aa: CASSLTGNEQYF
cdr3_nt: TGTGCCAGCAGTTTAACGGGGAACGAGCAGTACTTC

v_call: TRBV5-1
clone_size: .
d_call: TRBD1
j_call: TRBJ2-1
cdr3_aa: CASSLGETGLIDNEQFF
cdr3_nt: TGCGCCAGCAGCTTGGGGGAGACAGGGCTAATAGACAATGAGCAGTTCTTC

v_call: TRBV9
clone_size: .
d_call: .
j_call: TRBJ1-2
cdr3_aa: CASSNAGTSYGYTF
cdr3_nt: TGTGCCAGCAGCAACGCCGGGACATCCTATGGCTACACCTTC

v_call: TRBV9
clone_size: once
d_call: .
j_call: TRBJ2-1
cdr3_aa: CASSLGTRLDEQFF
cdr3_nt: TGTGCCAGCAGCCTCGGGACCCGACTAGATGAGCAGTTCTTC

v_call: TRBV14
clone_size: .
d_call: .
j_call: TRBJ1-1
cdr3_aa: CASSPGISTEAFF
cdr3_nt: TGTGCCAGCAGCCCAGGTATCTCCACTGAAGCTTTCTTT

v_call: TRBV5-1
clone_size: .
d_call: .
j_call: TRBJ1-5
cdr3_aa: CASSLDSLGSNQPQHF
cdr3_nt: TGCGCCAGCAGCTTGGATAGCCTCGGGAGCAATCAGCCCCAGCATTTT

v_call: TRBV21-1
clone_size: .
d_call: .
j_call: TRBJ2-7
cdr3_aa: CASSKPRTGEYTHSYEQYF
cdr3_nt: TGTGCCAGCAGCAAACCCCGGACAGGGGAATACACCCACTCCTACGAGCAGTACTTC

v_call: TRBV5-6
clone_size: .
d_call: .
j_call: TRBJ2-1
cdr3_aa: CASSRGPPGSYNEQFF
cdr3_nt: TGTGCCAGCAGTCGCGGACCGCCAGGGTCTTACAATGAGCAGTTCTTC

v_call: TRBV6-1
clone_size: few
d_call: .
j_call: TRBJ1-5
cdr3_aa: CASSEGTFQPQHF
cdr3_nt: TGTGCCAGCAGCGAAGGCACTTTTCAGCCCCAGCATTTT

v_call: TRBV7-9
clone_size: .
d_call: TRBD2
j_call: TRBJ2-5
cdr3_aa: CASAPSGGWETQYF
cdr3_nt: TGTGCCAGCGCACCTAGCGGGGGTTGGGAGACCCAGTACTTC

v_call: TRBV7-9
clone_size: .
d_call: .
j_call: TRBJ2-1
cdr3_aa: CASSLARGEQFF
cdr3_nt: TGTGCCAGCAGCTTAGCCAGGGGTGAGCAGTTCTTC

v_call: TRBV4-3
clone_size: once
d_call: TRBD2
j_call: TRBJ2-3
cdr3_aa: CASSQDYPSGSSDTQYF
cdr3_nt: TGCGCCAGCAGCCAAGATTATCCCAGCGGGAGTTCAGATACGCAGTATTTT

v_call: TRBV18
clone_size: .
d_call: .
j_call: TRBJ2-6
cdr3_aa: CASSPTPLGANVLTF
cdr3_nt: TGTGCCAGCTCCCCGACTCCCCTAGGGGCCAACGTCCTGACTTTC

v_call: TRBV18
clone_size: .
d_call: .
j_call: TRBJ1-3
cdr3_aa: CASSPAAQGPLSGNTIYF
cdr3_nt: TGTGCCAGCTCACCTGCGGCCCAGGGGCCGCTCTCTGGAAACACCATATATTTT